Following are 28 T cell receptor beta chains from one sample sequenced in a study of shared clonotypes between healthy human individuals. CD8 cells regarded as naive lacked CD45RO, were positively chosen for CCR7, and omitted terminally differentiated effector memory CD45RA+ cells. The protocol was immunoSEQ multiplex PCR, while the TCRdb copy is restricted to in-frame clones and leaves out a portion. The table has about 2.1 million clones, 90% to 95% seen once. Sequencing input: naive CD8+ T cells from PBMCs. The receptors were gathered from a man between 18 and 29 years old in good health. Some clones in this sample may be carry-over from other donors' samples.

The chain recombines TRBV18 with TRBJ1-1; D might be TRBD1 (6 bases). Germline CDR1 and CDR2: KGHSH and LQKENI. This CDR3 has 12 amino acids. Trimming removed 4 bases from V and 8 bases from J, with 11 bases in between. DNA for the CDR3: TGTGCCAGCTCACAGGGGGTCGAGGAAGCTTTCTTT. Amino acid sequence: CASSQGVEEAFF.

This sequence joins TRBV15 and TRBJ1-1; no clear D gene. The CDR3 length is 12 residues. Germline-derived CDR1 and CDR2 are LNHNV and YYDKDF (reference sequence). V lost 6 bases to trimming and J lost 0 bases, with 5 bases between them. Here the CDR3 DNA reads TGTGCCACCAGGAACCTGAACACTGAAGCTTTCTTT. Its translation: CATRNLNTEAFF.

The chain is built from TRBV27 and TRBJ1-3, with a weak D call TRBD1 (5 bases). The CDR3 consists of 14 residues. Germline V gene data show CDR1 as MNHEY and CDR2 as SMNVEV (reference sequence). Trimming took 2 bases from V and 4 from J, leaving 9 bases between them. The CDR3 sequence is CASSLRGGGNTIYF. The CDR3 nucleotides are TGTGCCAGCAGTTTAAGGGGAGGAGGAAACACCATATATTTT.

The chain recombines TRBV13 with TRBJ1-2; D ambiguous. The CDR3 spans 14 residues. Looked up from germline, CDR1 is PRHDT and CDR2 is FYEKMQ (reference sequence). Trimming pared 5 bases from V and 7 bases from J, leaving 17 bases between. The CDR3 coding sequence is TGTGCCAGCAGCGAAACGGTCGGCGGGGTTGGCTACACCTTC. It translates to CASSETVGGVGYTF.

CDR3 DNA sequence: TGTGCCAGCAGGGGGAGACAGGGTGAGAGAGCCAAAAACATTCAGTACTTC. This sequence encodes CASRGRQGERAKNIQYF. The chain has TRBV28 and TRBJ2-4, with TRBD1 matching 7 bases. V trimming: 6 bases; J trimming: 0 bases; junction bases outside the gene matches: 11. Germline V CDR1 and CDR2: MDHEN, SYDVKM. The CDR3 extends over 17 amino acids.

This sequence joins TRBV18 and TRBJ2-7, with 8 positions matching TRBD2. The CDR3 is made up of 17 amino acids. Per the germline V gene, CDR1 is KGHSH and CDR2 is LQKENI. V trimming: 1 base; J trimming: 6 bases; junction bases outside the gene matches: 14. CDR3 in amino acids: CASSPRGIGGVLREQYF. DNA of the CDR3: TGTGCCAGCTCACCACGAGGCATCGGGGGGGTATTACGCGAGCAGTACTTC.

This sequence joins TRBV11-2 and TRBJ2-5; TRBD1 matches 7 bases. CDR3 length equals 16 residues. The J segment lost 5 bases and the V segment lost 2 bases, leaving 11 bases of the junction unmatched. Germline loops: CDR1 SGHAT, CDR2 FQNNGV. CDR3 nucleotide sequence: TGTGCCAGCAGCTTAAAGGACAGGCCTACCGGGGAGACCCAGTACTTC. This sequence encodes CASSLKDRPTGETQYF.

The CDR3 DNA reads TGTGCCAGCAGCTTCTCAGGGGGTTTAGATTGGGAGACCCAGTACTTC. It codes for CASSFSGGLDWETQYF. The J gene is TRBJ2-5, the V gene TRBV5-4; 7 bases align to TRBD1. CDR1 and CDR2 from the germline V gene are SGHNT and YYREEE (reference sequence). The CDR3 runs to 16 residues. V shed 2 bases, J shed 5 bases, and the junction held 12 bases outside the gene matches. The complete variable domain, with remaining parts taken from reference TRBV5-4 and TRBJ2-5, reads ETGVTQSPTHLIKTRGQQVTLRCSSQSGHNTVSWYQQALGQGPQFIFQYYREEENGRGNFPPRFSGLQFPNYSSELNVNALELDDSALYLCASSFSGGLDWETQYFGPGTRLLVL.

The chain links TRBV29-1 to TRBJ2-7; D possibly matches TRBD1 or TRBD2 (6 bases each). The germline V gene has CDR1 SQVTM and CDR2 ANQGSEA. V shed 4 bases and J shed 2 bases, with 15 bases lying between them. This CDR3 is built from 14 residues. CDR3 sequence: CSVATGRPTYEQYF. The CDR3 DNA reads TGCAGCGTTGCCACAGGGAGGCCGACCTACGAGCAGTACTTC.

The chain has TRBV19 and TRBJ2-3; 8 nucleotides agree with TRBD1. The CDR3 totals 16 residues. Germline CDR1 reads LNHDA; CDR2 reads SQIVND (reference sequence). The J segment lost 0 bases and the V segment lost 5 bases, leaving 7 bases of the junction unmatched. The CDR3: CASSQRDRRSTDTQYF. CDR3 bases: TGTGCCAGTAGTCAACGGGACAGGCGTAGCACAGATACGCAGTATTTT.

This chain joins TRBV7-5 and TRBJ2-7. TRBV7-5 has pseudogene status. The CDR3 totals 14 residues. CDR3 nucleotides: TGTGCCAAAAAGGTTCATCTGGGATTGGACGAGCAGTACTTC. Amino acids: CAKKVHLGLDEQYF.

The chain is built from TRBV5-1 and TRBJ2-7; D is perhaps TRBD1 or TRBD2 (5 bases each). Germline V gene data show CDR1 as SGHRS and CDR2 as YFSETQ. Trimming cost V 0 bases and J 6 bases, with 31 bases left between them. The CDR3 runs to 20 residues. CDR3 residues: CASSLGRGVLGADVRGEQYF. The CDR3 DNA reads TGCGCCAGCAGCTTGGGCCGAGGGGTTTTAGGGGCAGACGTACGCGGCGAGCAGTACTTC. The entire variable domain, with the rest obtained from reference TRBV5-1 and TRBJ2-7, is as follows: KAGVTQTPRYLIKTRGQQVTLSCSPISGHRSVSWYQQTPGQGLQFLFEYFSETQRNKGNFPGRFSGRQFSNSRSEMNVSTLELGDSALYLCASSLGRGVLGADVRGEQYFGPGTRLTVT.

The genes are TRBV4-1 and TRBJ2-1; D might be TRBD2 (6 bases). Between the trimmed V and J ends, which lost 3 bases and 0 bases, there was a span of 15 bases. This CDR3 is built from 17 residues. Germline lookup yields CDR1 MGHRA and CDR2 YSYEKL. CDR3 coding DNA: TGCGCCAGCAGCCAGAAACCGACCGGGAGCTCCTACAATGAGCAGTTCTTC. Its translation: CASSQKPTGSSYNEQFF.

The V and J genes are TRBV6-1 and TRBJ2-1; 7 bases agree with TRBD2. Trimming at V came to 2 bases and at J to 7 bases, leaving 11 bases not matched to a gene. The CDR3 loop spans 16 amino acids. CDR1 and CDR2 (germline): MNHNS, SASEGT. For the CDR3, the DNA is TGTGCCAGCAGTGAATGGGCGGGAGAGGGGTGGAATGAGCAGTTCTTC. Residues: CASSEWAGEGWNEQFF.

The CDR3 reads CASSRDRTNTEAFF. The CDR3 coding sequence is TGCGCCAGCAGCCGGGACAGGACGAACACTGAAGCTTTCTTT. This rearrangement joins TRBV5-1 to TRBJ1-1, with 8 positions matching TRBD1. Trimming removed 4 bases from V and 1 base from J; junction bases left unmatched: 3. The CDR3 is made up of 14 amino acids. The germline V gene has CDR1 SGHRS and CDR2 YFSETQ. The whole variable domain, remainder taken from reference TRBV5-1 and TRBJ1-1, is KAGVTQTPRYLIKTRGQQVTLSCSPISGHRSVSWYQQTPGQGLQFLFEYFSETQRNKGNFPGRFSGRQFSNSRSEMNVSTLELGDSALYLCASSRDRTNTEAFFGQGTRLTVV.

Only one count was recorded for this clone. CDR3 in amino acids: CASSSQRAGAAYEQYF. CDR3 in DNA: TGTGCCAGCAGCTCCCAAAGGGCGGGAGCCGCCTACGAGCAGTACTTC. The chain carries TRBV5-5 and TRBJ2-7, with 7 bases matching TRBD2. CDR1 and CDR2 (germline): SGHKS, YYEKEE (reference sequence). V trimming: 3 bases; J trimming: 2 bases; junction bases outside the gene matches: 11. There are 16 residues in the CDR3.

The gene calls are TRBV29-1 and TRBJ1-2; 7 positions agree with TRBD1. Germline values: CDR1 SQVTM, CDR2 ANQGSEA. With V trimmed by 6 bases and J by 4 bases, 20 bases remained unmatched. The CDR3 is 17 residues long. CDR3 sequence: CSVHLRDRPISPYGYTF. DNA for the CDR3: TGCAGCGTACACCTTCGGGACAGACCCATCTCCCCCTATGGCTACACCTTC.

This rearrangement joins TRBV7-9 to TRBJ1-2, with 8 positions matching TRBD1. Germline CDR1 SEHNR, CDR2 FQNEAQ (reference sequence). Germline trimming cut 5 bases from V and 8 bases from J; bases unmatched to any gene: 13. The CDR3 loop spans 15 amino acids. CDR3 residues: CASSTKTGVYKGYTF. CDR3 nucleotides: TGTGCCAGCAGCACCAAGACAGGGGTTTATAAAGGCTACACCTTC. The full variable domain, its missing parts supplied by reference TRBV7-9 and TRBJ1-2, is DTGVSQNPRHKITKRGQNVTFRCDPISEHNRLYWYRQTLGQGPEFLTYFQNEAQLEKSRLLSDRFSAERPKGSFSTLEIQRTEQGDSAMYLCASSTKTGVYKGYTFGSGTRLTVV.

The J gene is TRBJ2-7, the V gene TRBV7-9; D assignment may be TRBD1 or TRBD2 (6 bases each). The CDR3 is 14 residues long. Trimming stripped 5 bases from V and 7 bases from J, with 18 bases between. CDR1 SEHNR and CDR2 FQNEAQ come from the germline V gene (reference sequence). The CDR3 DNA follows: TGTGCCAGCAGCCCGCAATGGGGGGCCGGAGAGCAGTACTTC. Translation: CASSPQWGAGEQYF.

J is TRBJ2-1 and V is TRBV28; no clear D gene. Germline V CDR1 and CDR2: MDHEN, SYDVKM. The CDR3 covers 15 residues. V was pared by 3 bases and J by 1 base, with 10 bases between. The CDR3, as DNA: TGTGCCAGCAGTTTTTCGGATTATTCCTACAATGAGCAGTTCTTC. This translates into CASSFSDYSYNEQFF.

The chain uses TRBV28 and TRBJ2-3; TRBD2 agrees at 12 bases. The CDR3 totals 14 residues. Germline V gene lookup returns CDR1 MDHEN and CDR2 SYDVKM. V shed 6 bases, J shed 6 bases, and the junction held 4 bases outside the gene matches. CDR3 sequence (DNA): TGTGCCAGCAGGACCGGGACTAGCGGGGATACGCAGTATTTT. The encoded protein is CASRTGTSGDTQYF.

The chain recombines TRBV9 with TRBJ2-6, with D tentatively TRBD1 (5 bases). The CDR3 has 18 residues. CDR1 is SGDLS, CDR2 YYNGEE, per germline. Trimming shortened V by 3 bases and J by 0 bases, and 16 bases separated the two germline ends. The CDR3 bases are TGTGCCAGCAGCGATGCAGGGTTAGCACTCTCTGGGGCCAACGTCCTGACTTTC. The encoded protein is CASSDAGLALSGANVLTF.

This clone has only one observation. This rearrangement joins TRBV6-1 to TRBJ1-2, with 10 bases that match TRBD1. The CDR3 runs to 13 residues. The junction had 5 bases not matched to a gene; V was cut back by 6 bases and J by 7 bases. CDR1 is MNHNS and CDR2 is SASEGT in the germline V gene. The CDR3: CASSWTGGRGYTF. For the CDR3, the DNA is TGTGCCAGCAGCTGGACAGGGGGACGTGGCTACACCTTC.

V usage is TRBV18 and J usage is TRBJ2-7; the D call may be TRBD1 or TRBD2 (6 bases each). Trimming removed 4 bases at V and 3 bases at J, with 13 bases between. The CDR3 extends over 14 amino acids. Looked up from germline, CDR1 is KGHSH and CDR2 is LQKENI. CDR3 sequence (DNA): TGTGCCAGCTCACGCGGGGACAACCTCTACGAGCAGTACTTC. It encodes CASSRGDNLYEQYF.

The chain joins TRBV4-1 to TRBJ2-1; 9 bases agree with TRBD2. CDR3 size: 18 residues. The V gene's germline CDR1 is MGHRA and CDR2 YSYEKL. V lost 3 bases, J lost 3 bases, and 12 bases stayed unmatched. The CDR3 region is CASSHIAGVPVLYNEQFF. The CDR3 nucleotides are TGCGCCAGCAGCCACATAGCGGGAGTCCCCGTACTCTACAATGAGCAGTTCTTC.

This clone was found once. This chain links TRBV4-1 with TRBJ2-1; the D is unclear. The CDR3 has 15 residues. In germline, CDR1 is MGHRA, CDR2 YSYEKL. With 5 bases removed from V and 6 bases from J, the gap between germline ends came to 17 bases. The CDR3 bases are TGCGCCAGCAGCGGGCCCGGTGGGATTGGCAATGAGCAGTTCTTC. Translated: CASSGPGGIGNEQFF.

The rearrangement links TRBV27 to TRBJ2-2, with D uncertain. CDR3 length: 12 residues. Trimming pared 6 bases from V and 6 bases from J, leaving 8 bases between. CDR1 and CDR2 from the germline V gene are MNHEY and SMNVEV (reference sequence). DNA for the CDR3: TGTGCCAGCAGGTTCTGGGCCGGGGAGCTGTTTTTT. This translates into CASRFWAGELFF.

The V and J genes are TRBV25-1 and TRBJ2-7; TRBD2 matches 8 bases. This CDR3 region has 14 residues. Germline-derived CDR1 and CDR2 are MGHDK and SYGVNS. J was trimmed by 3 bases and V by 7 bases; bases with no gene match: 8. As DNA, the CDR3 is TGTGCCAGCACCTCCCGGGGGGGGTACTACGAGCAGTACTTC. Its protein is CASTSRGGYYEQYF.